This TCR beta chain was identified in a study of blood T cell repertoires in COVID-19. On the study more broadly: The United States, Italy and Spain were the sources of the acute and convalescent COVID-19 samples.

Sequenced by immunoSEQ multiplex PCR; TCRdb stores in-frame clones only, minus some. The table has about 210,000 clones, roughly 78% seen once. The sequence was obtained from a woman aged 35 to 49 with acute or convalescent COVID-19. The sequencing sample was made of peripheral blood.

Written as DNA, the CDR3 is TGTGCCACCAGTGATTTGAGGGCAGGACAGGGCGTAAGCACAGATACGCAGTATTTT. This encodes CATSDLRAGQGVSTDTQYF. The V and J genes are TRBV24-1 and TRBJ2-3, with 8 bases identical to TRBD1. There are 19 residues in the CDR3. Germline V CDR1 and CDR2: KGHDR, SFDVKD. V gave up 0 bases and J gave up 0 bases; unmatched junction bases: 10.